This T cell receptor (beta chain) appears in the sequencing data of a study of cytomegalovirus exposure and HLA in healthy donors. On the study more broadly: Of all 400 or so donors who were genotyped, roughly 81% belonged to the Caucasian-associated ancestry cluster. Study-wide results and limits: Later analysis associated a missense DCLRE1C variant with TCR beta V- and J-gene trimming. As a later analysis revealed, the rate of TCR association differed by HLA locus, with DRB1 most and HLA-C fewest.

The donors gave bone marrow, and they were healthy. Primers: 60 Vbeta forward and 13 Jbeta reverse. Using immunoSEQ multiplex PCR, the repertoire was profiled, and TCRdb retains in-frame clones only, with some absent. Its listing shows 140,000 to 150,000 clones. V lost 6 bases to trimming and J lost 5 bases, with 17 bases between them. There are 14 residues in the CDR3. CDR1 and CDR2 from the germline V gene are SGHRS and YFSETQ. In regard to this clone: Antigen: not known.

J is TRBJ1-1 and V is TRBV5-1; no firm D call. The source material was PBMCs. This clonotype originated in a male donor in good health and CMV-seronegative. The CDR3 reads CASTRGLGMTEAFF. The CDR3 DNA reads as TGCGCCAGCACCAGAGGGTTGGGGATGACTGAAGCTTTCTTT.